The 12 T cell receptor beta chains below come from one sample, sequenced in a study of blood T cell repertoires in COVID-19. Clones were sequenced by immunoSEQ multiplex PCR, and TCRdb holds only the in-frame ones, with some missing. Of 300,000 or so clones listed, around 86% are singletons. The sample consisted of peripheral blood. Source of these receptors: a man between 65 and 80 years old with acute or convalescent COVID-19.

The chain employs TRBV3-1 (or the pseudogene TRBV3-2) and TRBJ2-3; D remains unclear. The CDR3 consists of 12 residues. Per the germline V gene, CDR1 is LGHDT and CDR2 is YNNKEL (reference sequence). Trimming removed 1 base from V and 6 bases from J, with 5 bases in between. CDR3 nucleotides: TGTGCCAGCAGCCAAGTTTCTGATACGCAGTATTTT. Its protein product is CASSQVSDTQYF.

This chain links TRBV5-4 with TRBJ1-1; 10 nucleotides align to TRBD1. V trimming: 6 bases; J trimming: 3 bases; junction bases outside the gene matches: 8. Per germline, CDR1 SGHNT and CDR2 YYREEE (reference sequence). CDR3 length: 15 residues. The CDR3 reads CASIPTGGSYTEAFF. The DNA of the CDR3 is TGTGCCAGCATCCCGACAGGGGGCTCGTACACTGAAGCTTTCTTT.

This sequence joins TRBV7-8 and TRBJ2-7, with 8 bases matching TRBD1. Per germline, CDR1 SGHVS and CDR2 FQNEAQ. The J segment lost 3 bases and the V segment lost 4 bases, leaving 11 bases of the junction unmatched. This CDR3 has 16 residues. CDR3 sequence: CASSSPSDRANYEQYF. DNA for the CDR3: TGTGCCAGCAGCTCCCCCTCGGACAGGGCCAACTACGAGCAGTACTTC.

The chain links TRBV7-8 to TRBJ1-5, with 8 bases aligning to TRBD1. Germline values: CDR1 SGHVS, CDR2 FQNEAQ. The CDR3 is 18 amino acids. Trimming at V came to 5 bases and at J to 4 bases, leaving 16 bases not matched to a gene. The DNA of the CDR3 is TGTGCCAGCAGCCTATCCAGGGGGCTTGTTTTAATAAATCAGCCCCAGCATTTT. This translates into CASSLSRGLVLINQPQHF.

The chain is built from TRBV29-1 and TRBJ2-7; 7 bases line up with TRBD2. This CDR3 has 15 amino acids. J lost 4 bases, V lost 3 bases, and 12 bases had no gene match. The germline V gene encodes CDR1 SQVTM and CDR2 ANQGSEA. For the CDR3, the DNA is TGCAGCGTTGAGAAGGTGGGGCGGGAGAGGTACGAGCAGTACTTC. This translates into CSVEKVGRERYEQYF.

The chain is built from TRBV19 and TRBJ2-1; 9 bases are shared with TRBD1. There are 16 residues in the CDR3. V shed 4 bases and J 4 bases; nucleotides not matched to a gene: 8. Germline V gene lookup returns CDR1 LNHDA and CDR2 SQIVND (reference sequence). CDR3 DNA: TGTGCCAGTAGTAGACACGGACAGGGGTTATACAATGAGCAGTTCTTC. Translating gives CASSRHGQGLYNEQFF.

The chain is built from TRBV11-2 and TRBJ2-7; D remains ambiguous. Trimming took off 2 bases at V and 0 bases at J, with 17 bases between the two ends. CDR3 length: 17 residues. Germline V gene sequence: CDR1 SGHAT, CDR2 FQNNGV. CDR3 nucleotide sequence: TGTGCCAGCAGCTTACAGTTTTCAGCGCTTATCTCCTACGAGCAGTACTTC. Its protein is CASSLQFSALISYEQYF.

The DNA for the CDR3 is TGTGCCACCAGTGGTCCCCCGGGACAGGAGGCCTATGGCTACACCTTC. Its translation is CATSGPPGQEAYGYTF. This chain links TRBV24-1 with TRBJ1-2, with 8 positions matching TRBD1. Germline V gene lookup returns CDR1 KGHDR and CDR2 SFDVKD. The V and J ends lost 5 bases and 4 bases, in that order; junction bases with no gene match: 11. The CDR3 sequence is 16 residues long.

This chain connects TRBV7-2 to TRBJ1-1, with D possibly matching TRBD1 (6 bases). CDR1 is SGHTA and CDR2 is FQGNSA in the germline V gene. Between the trimmed V and J ends, which lost 5 bases and 10 bases, there was a span of 23 bases. The CDR3 has 15 residues. The CDR3 is CASSGGAFLSHGAFF. In DNA, the CDR3 is TGTGCCAGCAGCGGGGGGGCGTTCCTATCTCACGGAGCTTTCTTT.

The CDR3 is CASSPLSGGQETQYF. The CDR3 coding sequence is TGTGCCAGCTCACCACTGTCTGGGGGGCAAGAGACCCAGTACTTC. The rearrangement links TRBV18 to TRBJ2-5, with D perhaps TRBD2 (6 bases). Germline V gene data show CDR1 as KGHSH and CDR2 as LQKENI. Trimming shortened V by 1 base and J by 2 bases, and 11 bases separated the two germline ends. This CDR3 spans 15 amino acids.

The rearrangement joins TRBV12-3 or TRBV12-4 to TRBJ2-7; no definite D call. The CDR3 runs to 13 residues. The V end was cut by 0 bases, the J end by 4 bases, with 7 bases between. In nucleotides, the CDR3 is TGTGCCAGCAGTTTAGCCCACACGTACGAGCAGTACTTC. This codes for CASSLAHTYEQYF.

The chain links TRBV19 to TRBJ2-3; 9 bases fit TRBD2. CDR3 size: 16 residues. Germline trimming cut 6 bases from V and 5 bases from J; bases unmatched to any gene: 12. Germline V gene data show CDR1 as LNHDA and CDR2 as SQIVND (reference sequence). This CDR3 is CASRDSGGSRGDTQYF. As DNA, the CDR3 is TGTGCCAGTAGGGATAGCGGGGGATCCCGCGGAGATACGCAGTATTTT.